This T cell receptor (beta chain) stems from a study of cytomegalovirus exposure and HLA in healthy donors. The germline V gene encodes CDR1 MGHRA and CDR2 YSYEKL. Between the trimmed V and J ends, which lost 2 bases and 8 bases, there was a span of 9 bases. The CDR3 is 12 residues long. A note on this clone: No antigen is known for it.

Here immunoSEQ multiplex PCR was the method, and the copy in TCRdb shows in-frame clones only, minus some. The sample has 71,000 or so clones; approximately 94% are singletons. Study results and limitations: Across donors, most TCRs were seen rarely, yet some public ones were widespread. Subsequent analysis found a tendency for first-cohort TCR clusters to co-occur within the 120 validation repertoires.

The chain carries TRBV4-1 and TRBJ1-1; D unclear. Input material: PBMCs. This clonotype was obtained from a woman under 30 in good health and CMV-seronegative. CDR3 protein: CASSQSGGEAFF. The CDR3 DNA follows: TGCGCCAGCAGCCAAAGCGGAGGAGAAGCTTTCTTT.